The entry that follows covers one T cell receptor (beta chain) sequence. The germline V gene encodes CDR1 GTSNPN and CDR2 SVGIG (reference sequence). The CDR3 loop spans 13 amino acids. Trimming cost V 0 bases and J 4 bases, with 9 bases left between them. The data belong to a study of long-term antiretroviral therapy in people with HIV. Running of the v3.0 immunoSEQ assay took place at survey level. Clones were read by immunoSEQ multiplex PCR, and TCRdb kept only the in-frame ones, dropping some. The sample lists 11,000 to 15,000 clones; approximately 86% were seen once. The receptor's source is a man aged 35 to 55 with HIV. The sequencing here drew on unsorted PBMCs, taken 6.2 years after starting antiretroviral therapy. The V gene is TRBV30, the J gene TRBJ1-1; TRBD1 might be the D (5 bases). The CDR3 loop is CAWSVKGTTEAFF. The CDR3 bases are TGTGCCTGGAGTGTAAAAGGGACCACTGAAGCTTTCTTT.